The T cell receptor (beta chain) described here comes from a study of CD8 T cells in ankylosing spondylitis. Study-wide results and limits: Apparently characteristic of ankylosing spondylitis blood was a TCR beta motif (roughly eight highly homologous variants). Some motif variants were previously reported in reactive arthritis synovial fluid and blood.

TCRdb passed the 5' RACE reads through MiXCR, listing each CDR3 protein once. The repertoire holds approximately 100,000 distinct CDR3 sequences, with roughly 8.3% as singletons. This clonotype has a count of ten or more. Its antigen is still unknown. This sequence was found in a male donor with ankylosing spondylitis or in good health (not recorded which). Specimen: blood, either unsorted or a sorted T cell fraction (not recorded which).

CDR3 DNA sequence: TGCAGTGCTTGGGGAGGAGGAGGCACAGATACGCAGTATTTT. Translated: CSAWGGGGTDTQYF. V gene TRBV20-1 combines with J gene TRBJ2-3; tentatively, D is TRBD2 (6 bases). V was clipped by 5 bases and J by 1 base, with 13 bases between them. Germline CDR1 is DFQATT and CDR2 is SNEGSKA (reference sequence). The CDR3 runs 14 residues.